One and the same sample provided the 8 T cell receptor beta chains below, sequenced in a study of CXCR3-negative and CXCR3-positive naive CD8 T cells. TRB cDNA libraries were made by UMI-labeled 5' RACE. TCRdb derives one entry per CDR3 protein from the 5' RACE reads, leaving out DNA. The data show tens of thousands of distinct CDR3 sequences, and the top ten clones hold around 1.5%. Material: naive CXCR3- CD8+ T cells from blood. Subset given: CD45RO-CCR7+CD27+CD95- naive CD8+ T cells lacking CXCR3 (TNR3-). These receptors were obtained from a human donor in good health. Some clones in this sample may be carry-over from other donors' samples.

The chain is built from TRBV7-8 and TRBJ2-5; TCRdb outputs TRBD1, but without DNA this stays unchecked. Germline CDR1 reads SGHVS; CDR2 reads FQNEAQ. This CDR3 comprises 13 residues. Here the CDR3 reads CASTQGAGETQYF.

This chain's CDR3 is CASSHQLGTPLEQYF. The chain joins TRBV4-1 to TRBJ2-7; TCRdb outputs TRBD1, but without DNA this stays unchecked. The CDR3 runs to 15 residues. Germline lookup yields CDR1 MGHRA and CDR2 YSYEKL.

This rearrangement joins TRBV28 to TRBJ2-5; TCRdb's D call, TRBD1, is unchecked because there is no DNA. The CDR3 contains 14 residues. Germline V gene sequence: CDR1 MDHEN, CDR2 SYDVKM. CDR3 sequence reads: CASSEPRAGETQYF.

The chain combines TRBV7-9 with TRBJ2-1. The CDR3 totals 14 residues. Germline CDR1 reads SEHNR; CDR2 reads FQNEAQ (reference sequence). CDR3 amino acids: CASSKVDGRNEQFF. Drawing the rest from reference TRBV7-9 and TRBJ2-1, the complete variable domain is DTGVSQNPRHKITKRGQNVTFRCDPISEHNRLYWYRQTLGQGPEFLTYFQNEAQLEKSRLLSDRFSAERPKGSFSTLEIQRTEQGDSAMYLCASSKVDGRNEQFFGPGTRLTVL.

The chain joins TRBV7-2 to TRBJ2-7; there is no DNA to check the TCRdb D call of TRBD1. The CDR3 covers 13 residues. The germline gives CDR1 SGHTA, CDR2 FQGNSA. CDR3 sequence: CASRKGGDYEQYF.

The chain links TRBV21-1 to TRBJ1-1. TRBV21-1 is marked as a pseudogene. This CDR3 spans 15 amino acids. CDR3 sequence: CASSPRRAANTEAFF.

The CDR3 here is CSVAGRQADTQYF. The chain carries TRBV29-1 and TRBJ2-3; TCRdb gives TRBD1 as the D gene, but with no DNA this cannot be confirmed. CDR1 SQVTM and CDR2 ANQGSEA come from the germline V gene. The CDR3 totals 13 residues.

The chain uses TRBV20-1 and TRBJ2-1; TCRdb gives TRBD2 as the D gene, but with no DNA this cannot be confirmed. Germline CDR1 is DFQATT and CDR2 is SNEGSKA (reference sequence). This CDR3 is 14 amino acids long. This CDR3 reads CSAMASGSYNEQFF.